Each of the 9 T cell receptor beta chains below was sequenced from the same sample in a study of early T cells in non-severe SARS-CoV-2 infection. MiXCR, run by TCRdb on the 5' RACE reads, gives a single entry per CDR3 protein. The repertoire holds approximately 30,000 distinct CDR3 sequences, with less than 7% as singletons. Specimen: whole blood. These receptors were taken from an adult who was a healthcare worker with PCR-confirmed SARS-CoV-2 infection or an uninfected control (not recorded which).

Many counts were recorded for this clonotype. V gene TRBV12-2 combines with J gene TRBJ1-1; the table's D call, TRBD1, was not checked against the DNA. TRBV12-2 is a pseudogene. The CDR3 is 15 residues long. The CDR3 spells CASRLQTPGDTEAFF. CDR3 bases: TGTGCAAGTCGCCTCCAAACACCGGGGGATACTGAAGCTTTCTTT.

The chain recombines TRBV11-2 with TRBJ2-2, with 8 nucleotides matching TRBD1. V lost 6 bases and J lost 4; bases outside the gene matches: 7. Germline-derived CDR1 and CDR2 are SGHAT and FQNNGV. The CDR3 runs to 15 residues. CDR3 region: CASSPDRGSTGELFF. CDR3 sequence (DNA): TGTGCCAGCAGTCCAGACAGGGGCTCCACCGGGGAGCTGTTTTTT.

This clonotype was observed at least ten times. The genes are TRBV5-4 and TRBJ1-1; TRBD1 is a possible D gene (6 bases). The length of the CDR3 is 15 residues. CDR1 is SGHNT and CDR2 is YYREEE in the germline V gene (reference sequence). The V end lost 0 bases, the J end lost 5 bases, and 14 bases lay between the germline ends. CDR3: CASSLGGRDMTEAFF. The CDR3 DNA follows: TGTGCCAGCAGCTTGGGGGGCAGGGACATGACTGAAGCTTTCTTT.

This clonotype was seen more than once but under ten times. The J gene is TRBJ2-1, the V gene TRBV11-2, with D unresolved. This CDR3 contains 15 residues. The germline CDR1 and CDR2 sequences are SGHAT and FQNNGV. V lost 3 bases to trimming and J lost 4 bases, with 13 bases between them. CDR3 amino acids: CASSFSRESYNEQFF. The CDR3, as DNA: TGTGCCAGCAGCTTCTCGCGAGAGTCTTACAATGAGCAGTTCTTC.

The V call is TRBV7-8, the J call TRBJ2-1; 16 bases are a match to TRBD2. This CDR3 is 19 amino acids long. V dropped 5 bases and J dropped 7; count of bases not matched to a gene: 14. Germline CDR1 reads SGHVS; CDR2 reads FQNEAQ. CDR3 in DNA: TGTGCCAGCAGCGGGTTCCTTGGGACTAGCGGGAGGGCCGGTAATGAGCAGTTCTTC. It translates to CASSGFLGTSGRAGNEQFF.

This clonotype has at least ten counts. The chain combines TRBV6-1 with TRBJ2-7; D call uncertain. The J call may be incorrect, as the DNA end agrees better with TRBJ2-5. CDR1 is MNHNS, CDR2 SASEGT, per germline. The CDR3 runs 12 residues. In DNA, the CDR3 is TGTGCCAGCAGTCCACGCGCAGGGACCCAGTACTTC. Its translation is CASSPRAGTQYF.

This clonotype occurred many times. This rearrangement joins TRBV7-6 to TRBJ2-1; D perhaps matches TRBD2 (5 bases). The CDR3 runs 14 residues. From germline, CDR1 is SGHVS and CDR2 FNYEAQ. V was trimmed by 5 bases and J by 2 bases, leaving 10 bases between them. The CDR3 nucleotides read TGTGCCAGCAGCCCCCGGGGAACCTACAATGAGCAGTTCTTC. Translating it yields CASSPRGTYNEQFF.

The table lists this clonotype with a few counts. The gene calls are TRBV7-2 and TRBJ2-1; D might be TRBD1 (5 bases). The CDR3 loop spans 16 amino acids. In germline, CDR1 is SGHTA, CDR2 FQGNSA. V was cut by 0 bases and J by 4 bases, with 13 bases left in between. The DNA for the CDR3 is TGTGCCAGCAGCTTAGCGCCGTGGCGGACATACAATGAGCAGTTCTTC. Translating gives CASSLAPWRTYNEQFF.

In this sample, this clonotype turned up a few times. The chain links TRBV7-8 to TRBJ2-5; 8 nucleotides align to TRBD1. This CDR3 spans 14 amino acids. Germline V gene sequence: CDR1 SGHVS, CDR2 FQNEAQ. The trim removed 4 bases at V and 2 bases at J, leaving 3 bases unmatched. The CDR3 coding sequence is TGTGCCAGCAGCTCCTACAGGGGGCAAGAGACCCAGTACTTC. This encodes CASSSYRGQETQYF.